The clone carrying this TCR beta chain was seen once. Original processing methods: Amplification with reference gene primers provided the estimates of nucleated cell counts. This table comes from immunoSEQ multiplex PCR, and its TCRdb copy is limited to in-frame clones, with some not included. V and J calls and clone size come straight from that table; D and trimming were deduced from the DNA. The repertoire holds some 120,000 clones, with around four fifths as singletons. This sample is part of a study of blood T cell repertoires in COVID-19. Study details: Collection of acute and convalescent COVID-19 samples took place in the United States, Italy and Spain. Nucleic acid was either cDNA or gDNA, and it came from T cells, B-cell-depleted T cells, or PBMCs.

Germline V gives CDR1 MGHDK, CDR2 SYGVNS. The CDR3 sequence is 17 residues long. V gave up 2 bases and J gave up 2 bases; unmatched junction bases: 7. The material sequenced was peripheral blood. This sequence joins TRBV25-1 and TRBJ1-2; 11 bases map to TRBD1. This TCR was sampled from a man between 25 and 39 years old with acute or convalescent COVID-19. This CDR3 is CASSEPGTGGLNYGYTF. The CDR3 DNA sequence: TGTGCCAGCAGTGAACCCGGGACAGGGGGACTAAACTATGGCTACACCTTC.